Below, 22 T cell receptor beta chains from the same sample are listed, as sequenced in a study of OX40 agonist ivuxolimab in advanced cancers. Receptor libraries were prepared by the immunoSEQ multiplex PCR assay. This is the immuneACCESS table as TCRdb keeps it, with only in-frame sequences that have V and J called. A part of the clones is gone; compared with another copy, unresolved V genes explain less than half, and the rest is unexplained. The sample includes approximately 44,000 clones, with approximately 83% observed a single time. The ten largest clones add up to 0.38% of the sample. This sample comprised CD4+ or CD8+ T cells sorted from blood, obtained in a trial of the OX40 agonist ivuxolimab. The receptors were sampled from an adult with an advanced solid tumor such as melanoma, head and neck, liver or kidney cancer.

This chain connects TRBV29-1 to TRBJ2-5, with D possibly TRBD2 on 5 matching bases. CDR1 is SQVTM and CDR2 is ANQGSEA in the germline V gene. Trimming pared 3 bases from V and 6 bases from J, leaving 11 bases between. The CDR3 has 12 residues. The CDR3 coding sequence is TGCAGCGTTGAGGATGGAGGAAAGACCCAGTACTTC. Amino acids: CSVEDGGKTQYF.

This clone was observed a single time. The chain combines TRBV19 with TRBJ2-1; a possible D gene is TRBD2 (6 bases). This CDR3 region has 16 residues. The germline V gene encodes CDR1 LNHDA and CDR2 SQIVND (reference sequence). V lost 1 base to trimming and J lost 1 base, with 11 bases between them. CDR3 residues: CASSIGRVLSYNEQFF. CDR3 in DNA: TGTGCCAGTAGTATAGGGAGGGTTCTTTCCTACAATGAGCAGTTCTTC.

The chain joins TRBV27 to TRBJ2-5; 13 bases agree with TRBD2. The CDR3 spans 19 residues. V shed 5 bases and J 4 bases; nucleotides not matched to a gene: 16. CDR1 and CDR2 from the germline V gene are MNHEY and SMNVEV (reference sequence). The CDR3 region has the DNA TGTGCCAGCAGTCGAAGAGGGACTAGCGGGGCCCCCGGGGGAGAGACCCAGTACTTC. Amino acid sequence: CASSRRGTSGAPGGETQYF.

This clone was seen more than once but under ten times. This chain links TRBV9 with TRBJ1-6, with a possible D match to TRBD1 (5 bases). The germline CDR1 and CDR2 sequences are SGDLS and YYNGEE. CDR3 length equals 13 residues. V was trimmed by 6 bases and J by 5 bases, leaving 9 bases between them. The DNA for the CDR3 is TGTGCCAGCACTACAGGCCATAATTCACCCCTCCACTTT. Its protein is CASTTGHNSPLHF.

The gene calls are TRBV2 and TRBJ2-3, with 9 bases lining up with TRBD2. With 11 bases clipped from V and 5 bases from J, the junction kept 8 bases outside the gene matches. The CDR3 is 13 amino acids. Germline V gene lookup returns CDR1 SNHLY and CDR2 FYNNEI. The CDR3 DNA sequence: TGTGCCGTCGCGGGAGGGCCAGGAGATACGCAGTATTTT. Its translation is CAVAGGPGDTQYF.

V gene TRBV29-1 combines with J gene TRBJ1-2; 10 bases map to TRBD1. V dropped 8 bases and J dropped 12; count of bases not matched to a gene: 15. The CDR3 spans 13 residues. The germline V gene has CDR1 SQVTM and CDR2 ANQGSEA. This chain's CDR3 is CSTVPRQGAENTF. The DNA of the CDR3 is TGCAGCACGGTTCCCCGACAGGGGGCAGAAAACACCTTC.

The V and J genes are TRBV7-9 and TRBJ1-5; the match to TRBD1 covers 8 bases. V dropped 4 bases and J dropped 5; count of bases not matched to a gene: 7. The CDR3 totals 15 residues. Germline V gene sequence: CDR1 SEHNR, CDR2 FQNEAQ (reference sequence). The CDR3 DNA follows: TGTGCCAGCAGCTCGGCAGGGGGCGGGTATCAGCCCCAGCATTTT. Protein product: CASSSAGGGYQPQHF. The full variable domain, completed using reference TRBV7-9 and TRBJ1-5, is DTGVSQNPRHKITKRGQNVTFRCDPISEHNRLYWYRQTLGQGPEFLTYFQNEAQLEKSRLLSDRFSAERPKGSFSTLEIQRTEQGDSAMYLCASSSAGGGYQPQHFGDGTRLSIL.

The J gene is TRBJ2-1, the V gene TRBV28, with TRBD2 identical over 9 bases. The CDR3 totals 16 residues. From germline, CDR1 is MDHEN and CDR2 SYDVKM. Trimming at V came to 5 bases and at J to 0 bases, leaving 5 bases not matched to a gene. For the CDR3, the DNA is TGTGCCAGCAGTAGTTCAGCGGGGGGCTCCTACAATGAGCAGTTCTTC. It yields the protein CASSSSAGGSYNEQFF.

The chain employs TRBV7-8 and TRBJ1-5, with a possible D match to TRBD1 (6 bases). Trimming cost V 5 bases and J 0 bases, with 23 bases left between them. The CDR3 totals 19 residues. Per the germline V gene, CDR1 is SGHVS and CDR2 is FQNEAQ. This CDR3 reads CASSPSPTDRKYSNQPQHF. CDR3 coding DNA: TGTGCCAGCAGCCCTAGTCCTACTGACAGGAAATATAGCAATCAGCCCCAGCATTTT.

The chain uses TRBV2 and TRBJ1-4, with 7 bases fitting TRBD1. Trimming at V came to 4 bases and at J to 0 bases, leaving 5 bases not matched to a gene. The germline V gene encodes CDR1 SNHLY and CDR2 FYNNEI. This CDR3 region has 16 residues. The CDR3 coding sequence is TGTGCCAGCAGTGTGGGGGACAGAGCAACTAATGAAAAACTGTTTTTT. This encodes CASSVGDRATNEKLFF.

The chain uses TRBV7-2 and TRBJ2-1; D is possibly TRBD1 (5 bases). V was pared by 1 base and J by 1 base, with 8 bases between. The V gene's germline CDR1 is SGHTA and CDR2 FQGNSA. The CDR3 extends over 15 amino acids. CDR3 in DNA: TGTGCCAGCAGCTTAGGACAGTTGTCCTACAATGAGCAGTTCTTC. This codes for CASSLGQLSYNEQFF.

V usage is TRBV13 and J usage is TRBJ2-2; no clear D. Trimming removed 5 bases at V and 1 base at J, with 8 bases between. Germline lookup yields CDR1 PRHDT and CDR2 FYEKMQ (reference sequence). The CDR3 runs 14 residues. The CDR3 nucleotides read TGTGCCAGCAGCCCGATCAAGAACACCGGGGAGCTGTTTTTT. It codes for CASSPIKNTGELFF.

The chain combines TRBV5-1 with TRBJ2-1, with 12 positions matching TRBD2. J gave up 1 base and V 1 base, and 9 bases lay outside the gene matches. Germline values: CDR1 SGHRS, CDR2 YFSETQ. CDR3 length equals 19 residues. CDR3 residues: CASSLSPPLAGGSYNEQFF. For the CDR3, the DNA is TGCGCCAGCAGCTTGTCCCCCCCACTAGCGGGGGGTTCCTACAATGAGCAGTTCTTC.

This chain joins TRBV19 and TRBJ2-7; D is tentatively TRBD1 or TRBD2 (5 bases each). The length of the CDR3 is 15 residues. Germline CDR1 LNHDA, CDR2 SQIVND (reference sequence). V lost 6 bases and J 2 bases, leaving 17 bases between the germline ends. CDR3 region: CASRPGGDGAYEQYF. The CDR3 DNA reads as TGTGCCAGTAGACCTGGTGGGGACGGAGCCTACGAGCAGTACTTC.

The rearrangement links TRBV7-6 to TRBJ1-2; D is uncertain. This CDR3 has 14 residues. V shed 4 bases and J shed 3 bases, with 12 bases lying between them. CDR1 and CDR2 from the germline V gene are SGHVS and FNYEAQ. The CDR3 nucleotides are TGTGCCAGCAGCTCGACTCTGAACGACTATGGCTACACCTTC. This sequence encodes CASSSTLNDYGYTF.

The chain employs TRBV19 and TRBJ1-3, with a possible D match to TRBD1 (6 bases). The CDR3 consists of 15 residues. V lost 7 bases and J 4 bases, leaving 17 bases between the germline ends. CDR1 is LNHDA and CDR2 is SQIVND in the germline V gene (reference sequence). Here the CDR3 reads CASMPSWDNGNTIYF. CDR3 coding DNA: TGTGCCAGTATGCCCTCCTGGGACAACGGAAACACCATATATTTT.

This clone was seen only once. The V and J genes are TRBV10-3 and TRBJ1-2; 9 bases match TRBD1. The CDR3 covers 16 residues. V lost 1 base to trimming and J lost 2 bases; unmatched junction nucleotides: 5. CDR1 and CDR2 (germline): ENHRY, SYGVKD. This CDR3 reads CAISELGTGPNYGYTF. CDR3 DNA sequence: TGTGCCATCAGTGAGTTGGGGACAGGGCCCAACTATGGCTACACCTTC.

The chain is built from TRBV30 and TRBJ2-1; the D gene is possibly TRBD2 (6 bases). V lost 4 bases to trimming and J lost 7 bases, with 8 bases between them. The CDR3 contains 11 residues. Germline values: CDR1 GTSNPN, CDR2 SVGIG (reference sequence). The CDR3 DNA reads TGTGCCTGGACTCTAGCGAATGAGCAGTTCTTC. Its protein product is CAWTLANEQFF.

V is TRBV29-1 and J is TRBJ2-5; D perhaps matches TRBD1 (6 bases). There are 12 residues in the CDR3. From germline, CDR1 is SQVTM and CDR2 ANQGSEA. Deletions cut 3 bases from V and 1 base from J, with 6 bases between. The CDR3 nucleotides read TGCAGCGTTGACAGGGGCCAAGAGACCCAGTACTTC. The encoded protein is CSVDRGQETQYF.

The genes are TRBV2 and TRBJ2-1, with 7 nucleotides matching TRBD1. This CDR3 spans 18 amino acids. CDR1 and CDR2 from the germline V gene are SNHLY and FYNNEI. Trimming took 6 bases from V and 4 from J; bases not matched to a gene: 18. CDR3 sequence reads: CASSGTGEAHFVYNEQFF. CDR3 nucleotides: TGTGCCAGCAGCGGAACAGGGGAAGCCCATTTTGTATACAATGAGCAGTTCTTC.

A remark on this clone: This sample includes further DNA sequences coding for the same CDR3. V and J are TRBV2 and TRBJ1-5; TRBD1 matches 9 bases. The germline V gene encodes CDR1 SNHLY and CDR2 FYNNEI. J gave up 1 base and V 1 base, and 11 bases lay outside the gene matches. This CDR3 contains 19 residues. CDR3 nucleotides: TGTGCCAGCAGTGAAGGGCGGGACAGGGTGCTATGGAGCAATCAGCCCCAGCATTTT. This translates into CASSEGRDRVLWSNQPQHF.

This clone appeared a few times. V and J are TRBV4-3 and TRBJ1-1, with a weak D call TRBD1 (5 bases). CDR1 and CDR2 from the germline V gene are LGHNA and YSLEER. The CDR3 runs 18 residues. The germline V and J ends were trimmed by 0 bases and 0 bases, with 17 bases remaining between them. The CDR3 DNA reads TGCGCCAGCAGCCAAGATATGAGGGGCCCGGGGATGAACACTGAAGCTTTCTTT. The encoded protein is CASSQDMRGPGMNTEAFF.